The 20 T cell receptor beta chains presented below share a single source sample, sequenced in a study of spatial heterogeneity in lung cancer. Time point specified: sample taken at primary tumor resection. MiXCR, applied by TCRdb to the 5' RACE reads, yields one record per CDR3 protein. The sample carries some 38,000 distinct CDR3 sequences, around 3.3% recorded once. Material: normal lung tissue next to the tumor, obtained at surgery. The receptors were gathered from a male donor with early-stage non-small cell lung cancer.

This clonotype was counted at least ten times. As DNA, the CDR3 is TGTGCCAGCAGCCCGGGTCCTAACAAGGCAGATACGCAGTATTTT. Amino acids: CASSPGPNKADTQYF. V is TRBV7-2 and J is TRBJ2-3, with D unresolved. The germline CDR1 and CDR2 sequences are SGHTA and FQGNSA. The CDR3 spans 15 residues. V lost 5 bases to trimming and J lost 4 bases, with 16 bases between them.

In its sample, this clonotype was seen many times. V usage is TRBV6-5 and J usage is TRBJ2-3; TRBD2 aligns across 10 bases. Per germline, CDR1 MNHEY and CDR2 SVGAGI. J was trimmed by 5 bases and V by 7 bases; bases with no gene match: 9. This CDR3 has 15 residues. The CDR3 loop reads CASTQTSGFVDTQYF. Written as DNA, the CDR3 is TGTGCCAGCACCCAGACTAGCGGGTTTGTAGATACGCAGTATTTT.

This clonotype was observed many times. The chain carries TRBV20-1 and TRBJ1-4, with D unresolved. Looked up from germline, CDR1 is DFQATT and CDR2 is SNEGSKA (reference sequence). V shed 3 bases and J shed 1 base, with 12 bases lying between them. The CDR3 contains 15 residues. CDR3 sequence (DNA): TGCAGTGCTAGCGGTGCAGGCATAACTAATGAAAAACTGTTTTTT. Its protein is CSASGAGITNEKLFF.

This clonotype was seen at least ten times. The chain joins TRBV4-1 to TRBJ2-7; 8 positions agree with TRBD1. This CDR3 comprises 14 residues. Germline V gene data show CDR1 as MGHRA and CDR2 as YSYEKL. V shed 3 bases, J shed 2 bases, and the junction held 3 bases outside the gene matches. Here the CDR3 reads CASSHGTGAYEQYF. CDR3 sequence (DNA): TGCGCCAGCAGCCACGGGACAGGAGCCTACGAGCAGTACTTC.

This clonotype was counted ten times or more. The V call is TRBV29-1, the J call TRBJ2-7; weak D call: TRBD2 (6 bases). V was pared by 6 bases and J by 0 bases, with 12 bases between. The CDR3 consists of 13 residues. The germline V gene encodes CDR1 SQVTM and CDR2 ANQGSEA. The chain's CDR3 is CSVRREDSYEQYF. In nucleotides, the CDR3 is TGCAGCGTAAGAAGGGAGGACTCCTACGAGCAGTACTTC.

This clonotype was recorded at least ten times. The chain joins TRBV19 to TRBJ1-1, with D possibly TRBD1 on 6 matching bases. CDR3 length: 12 residues. V lost 7 bases to trimming and J lost 4 bases, with 10 bases between them. Germline V gene data show CDR1 as LNHDA and CDR2 as SQIVND (reference sequence). CDR3 in DNA: TGTGCCAGTATTTCAGGGGTCACTGAAGCTTTCTTT. This codes for CASISGVTEAFF.

J is TRBJ2-7 and V is TRBV21-1; the table's TRBD2 call for D was not verified on the DNA. TRBV21-1 is a recognized pseudogene. The CDR3 spans 18 residues. DNA for the CDR3: TGTGCCAGCTCCCTGACTAGCGGGAGGGCCCTCTTGCCCTACGAGCAGTACTTC. Translated: CASSLTSGRALLPYEQYF.

This sequence joins TRBV7-8 and TRBJ2-7, with 14 bases identical to TRBD2. The germline V gene has CDR1 SGHVS and CDR2 FQNEAQ. The CDR3 has 15 residues. Trimming removed 3 bases from V and 3 bases from J; junction bases left unmatched: 1. In DNA, the CDR3 is TGTGCCAGCAGCTTGGGACTAGCGGGAGTCTACGAGCAGTACTTC. As protein: CASSLGLAGVYEQYF.

Many counts were recorded for this clonotype. The V call is TRBV2, the J call TRBJ1-5; TRBD1 is a possible D gene (5 bases). Germline loops: CDR1 SNHLY, CDR2 FYNNEI. Trimming removed 2 bases at V and 6 bases at J, with 14 bases between. The CDR3 extends over 15 amino acids. CDR3 DNA sequence: TGTGCCAGCAGTGAACGGCCGGGGCCCCCTCAGCCCCAGCATTTT. It is translated as CASSERPGPPQPQHF.

This clonotype was seen at least ten times. The chain carries TRBV6-6 and TRBJ1-5; D remains ambiguous. This CDR3 contains 13 residues. The germline V gene encodes CDR1 MNHNY and CDR2 SVGAGI (reference sequence). V gave up 5 bases and J gave up 2 bases, with 7 bases separating them. The CDR3 DNA is TGTGCCAGCAGTCGTTGGGGCAATCAGCCCCAGCATTTT. Translating it yields CASSRWGNQPQHF.

This clonotype occurred a few times. The V and J genes are TRBV15 and TRBJ2-1; a weak D match, TRBD2 (6 bases). Germline loops: CDR1 LNHNV, CDR2 YYDKDF (reference sequence). The CDR3 length is 15 residues. With 1 base removed from V and 7 bases from J, the gap between germline ends came to 14 bases. The CDR3 region is CATSRGGGDQNEQFF. For the CDR3, the DNA is TGTGCCACCAGCAGAGGGGGCGGGGACCAAAATGAGCAGTTCTTC. Variable domain in full (rest from reference TRBV15 and TRBJ2-1): DAMVIQNPRYQVTQFGKPVTLSCSQTLNHNVMYWYQQKSSQAPKLLFHYYDKDFNNEADTPDNFQSRRPNTSFCFLDIRSPGLGDTAMYLCATSRGGGDQNEQFFGPGTRLTVL.

This clonotype was counted many times. The chain uses TRBV7-9 and TRBJ2-5; D is unclear. There are 11 residues in the CDR3. The germline gives CDR1 SEHNR, CDR2 FQNEAQ (reference sequence). V lost 5 bases, J lost 5 bases, and 6 bases lay in between. CDR3: CASSPSETQYF. In nucleotides, the CDR3 is TGTGCCAGCAGCCCCTCTGAGACCCAGTACTTC.

At least ten counts were recorded for this clonotype. The chain joins TRBV28 to TRBJ1-1; unclear D gene. The CDR3 extends over 15 amino acids. The V gene lost 8 bases and the J gene lost 2 bases, with 18 bases spanning the gap. CDR1 MDHEN and CDR2 SYDVKM come from the germline V gene. CDR3 sequence reads: CASVGSQPLNTEAFF. CDR3 DNA sequence: TGTGCCAGCGTAGGCAGCCAACCTTTAAACACTGAAGCTTTCTTT.

Relative to its sample, this clonotype is medium-sized. The J gene is TRBJ1-5, the V gene TRBV20-1; 9 bases map to TRBD1. The CDR3 is made up of 15 amino acids. Germline lookup yields CDR1 DFQATT and CDR2 SNEGSKA (reference sequence). After removal of 5 bases from V and 4 bases from J, the junction contained 9 bases not matched to a gene. CDR3 bases: TGCAGTGCTCCCCTCCGGACAGGGGCGAATCAGCCCCAGCATTTT. Amino acids: CSAPLRTGANQPQHF.

This clonotype appeared many times. The chain couples TRBV29-1 to TRBJ2-3, with D tentatively TRBD2 (6 bases). Germline V CDR1 and CDR2: SQVTM, ANQGSEA. V gave up 4 bases and J gave up 5 bases, with 10 bases separating them. The CDR3 extends over 12 amino acids. CDR3 bases: TGCAGCGTTGCGGCTAGCGTAGATACGCAGTATTTT. It encodes CSVAASVDTQYF.

This clonotype has at least ten counts. The chain combines TRBV7-3 with TRBJ1-6; 7 nucleotides line up with TRBD1. V lost 6 bases and J lost 7; bases outside the gene matches: 6. The CDR3 length is 14 residues. Germline V gives CDR1 SGHTA, CDR2 FQGTGA. The CDR3 region is CASSTGAGNSPLHF. The CDR3 region has the DNA TGTGCCAGCAGTACAGGGGCGGGAAATTCACCCCTCCACTTT.

This clonotype was counted at least ten times. The chain couples TRBV20-1 to TRBJ2-1; D may be TRBD2 (5 bases). Per germline, CDR1 DFQATT and CDR2 SNEGSKA (reference sequence). The CDR3 is made up of 14 amino acids. V lost 5 bases, J lost 6 bases, and 17 bases lay in between. CDR3 bases: TGCAGTGCTTACTCGGGGTTCTCGAGCAATGAGCAGTTCTTC. This codes for CSAYSGFSSNEQFF.

This clonotype came up many times. The V gene is TRBV27, the J gene TRBJ2-1; 8 nucleotides match TRBD2. The germline CDR1 and CDR2 sequences are MNHEY and SMNVEV (reference sequence). The V and J ends lost 6 bases and 8 bases, in that order; junction bases with no gene match: 9. The CDR3 covers 14 residues. DNA for the CDR3: TGTGCCAGCAGACGGAAGACGACTAGCGATGAGCAGTTCTTC. Its protein product is CASRRKTTSDEQFF.

This clonotype was observed many times. The rearrangement joins TRBV6-6 to TRBJ2-3; possible D gene TRBD2, 6 bases. The germline gives CDR1 MNHNY, CDR2 SVGAGI (reference sequence). CDR3 length: 18 amino acids. Trimming cost V 2 bases and J 4 bases, with 22 bases left between them. CDR3 nucleotide sequence: TGTGCCAGCAGTTACCGAGTGTCTGGGGGGACTGGGGCAGATACGCAGTATTTT. Protein sequence: CASSYRVSGGTGADTQYF.

At least ten counts were recorded for this clonotype. J is TRBJ1-3 and V is TRBV29-1; D gene ambiguous. V lost 7 bases and J lost 2, with 9 bases in between. The germline CDR1 and CDR2 sequences are SQVTM and ANQGSEA. CDR3 length equals 12 residues. CDR3 in amino acids: CSAVTTGNTIYF. The CDR3 DNA reads as TGCAGCGCAGTGACAACTGGAAACACCATATATTTT.